What follows are 7 T cell receptor beta chains derived from one specimen sequenced in a study of blood T cell repertoires in COVID-19. Here immunoSEQ multiplex PCR was the method, and the copy in TCRdb shows in-frame clones only, minus some. The data show almost 70,000 clones, 60% to 80% seen once. Sample: peripheral blood. These receptors came from a human donor in a cohort sampled during active COVID-19.

The chain couples TRBV2 to TRBJ1-5, with D possibly matching TRBD1 (5 bases). Germline V gene data show CDR1 as SNHLY and CDR2 as FYNNEI. CDR3 size: 13 residues. V lost 7 bases and J lost 5, with 12 bases in between. The CDR3 bases are TGTGCCAGCAAGGGGTACGGCGATCAGCCCCAGCATTTT. Its translation: CASKGYGDQPQHF.

This clone has just a few counts. V usage is TRBV30 and J usage is TRBJ1-1; tentative D call: TRBD1 (6 bases). V was pared by 0 bases and J by 4 bases, with 15 bases between. The CDR3 covers 15 residues. The V gene's germline CDR1 is GTSNPN and CDR2 SVGIG (reference sequence). This CDR3 reads CAWSVLGGSSTEAFF. The CDR3 coding sequence is TGTGCCTGGAGTGTACTTGGGGGCTCCAGCACTGAAGCTTTCTTT.

The rearrangement uses TRBV30 and TRBJ1-4; possibly TRBD1 for D (5 bases). Germline V gene data show CDR1 as GTSNPN and CDR2 as SVGIG (reference sequence). This CDR3 spans 14 amino acids. V gave up 8 bases and J gave up 7 bases, with 20 bases separating them. For the CDR3, the DNA is TGTGCCGGGGGGGAAGATCTACGGGGTGAAAAACTGTTTTTT. This encodes CAGGEDLRGEKLFF.

This clone was seen only a few times. The chain combines TRBV12-3 or TRBV12-4 with TRBJ2-7; 11 nucleotides align to TRBD2. This CDR3 region has 13 residues. J gave up 6 bases and V 8 bases, and 6 bases lay outside the gene matches. CDR3 in DNA: TGTGCCAGCTCCCTCGGGACTAGCGGCGAGCAGTACTTC. Protein sequence: CASSLGTSGEQYF.

The chain uses TRBV24-1 and TRBJ2-1, with TRBD2 as a possible D gene (5 bases). The V gene's germline CDR1 is KGHDR and CDR2 SFDVKD. The CDR3 sequence is 14 residues long. V lost 0 bases to trimming and J lost 8 bases, with 10 bases between them. The CDR3 bases are TGTGCCACCAGTGATTTGAGAGGGAGTGATGAGCAGTTCTTC. It encodes CATSDLRGSDEQFF.

This clone was picked up a small number of times. V usage is TRBV10-1 and J usage is TRBJ2-2; D gene uncertain. The CDR3 consists of 14 residues. Germline values: CDR1 WNHNN, CDR2 SYGVQD (reference sequence). Trimming left V 2 bases short and J 4 bases short, with 8 bases between. The chain's CDR3 is CASSEPFGTGELFF. In nucleotides, the CDR3 is TGCGCCAGCAGTGAGCCCTTCGGCACCGGGGAGCTGTTTTTT.

This clone was counted between two and nine times. The chain has TRBV10-1 and TRBJ2-7; 7 bases are shared with TRBD1. Germline V gene data show CDR1 as WNHNN and CDR2 as SYGVQD (reference sequence). This CDR3 spans 15 amino acids. V trimming: 0 bases; J trimming: 1 base; junction bases outside the gene matches: 3. The CDR3 DNA sequence: TGCGCCAGCAGTGAGTCAACAGGGGTTTCCTACGAGCAGTACTTC. Residues: CASSESTGVSYEQYF.